Presented here are 20 T cell receptor beta chains from one specimen sequenced in a study of T cell responses to AZD1222 COVID-19 vaccine. The repertoire was sequenced with immunoSEQ multiplex PCR; TCRdb's copy has only in-frame clones and lacks some. The sample records 160,000 or so clones, approximately 90% being singletons. Source: peripheral blood, taken after recovery from COVID-19. The origin of the receptors is an adult who had recovered from COVID-19.

This clone turned up a few times. Germline is not matched at one junction end, which may reflect a read error. The rearrangement joins TRBV27 to TRBJ2-5; a weak D match, TRBD1 (5 bases). Looked up from germline, CDR1 is MNHEY and CDR2 is SMNVEV (reference sequence). The CDR3 has 14 amino acids. The CDR3, as DNA: TGTGCCAGCAGTTTATCGGGGCACCCAGAGGCCCAGTACTTC. As protein: CASSLSGHPEAQYF.

The chain recombines TRBV10-2 with TRBJ2-3, with 7 bases matching TRBD2. This CDR3 is 13 amino acids long. V was clipped by 8 bases and J by 0 bases; unmatched bases: 2. CDR1 is WSHSY and CDR2 is SAAADI in the germline V gene. The CDR3 loop is CASGRGSTDTQYF. The CDR3 DNA sequence: TGCGCCAGCGGGCGGGGGAGCACAGATACGCAGTATTTT.

V gene TRBV11-3 combines with J gene TRBJ2-2; D perhaps matches TRBD2 (5 bases). The germline V and J ends were trimmed by 1 base and 5 bases, with 8 bases remaining between them. CDR3 length: 14 amino acids. Per germline, CDR1 SGHNT and CDR2 YENEEA. CDR3 protein: CASSLVRGTGELFF. In DNA form, the CDR3 reads TGTGCCAGCAGCTTAGTTCGGGGTACCGGGGAGCTGTTTTTT.

The chain uses TRBV21-1 and TRBJ2-4; the table's TRBD1 call for D was not verified on the DNA. TRBV21-1 is deemed a pseudogene. The CDR3 extends over 13 amino acids. CDR3: CASSKGHKNIQYF. The CDR3, as DNA: TGTGCCAGCAGCAAAGGGCACAAAAACATTCAGTACTTC.

V usage is TRBV2 and J usage is TRBJ2-2, with 14 bases fitting TRBD2. This CDR3 region has 16 residues. V shed 6 bases, J shed 7 bases, and the junction held 7 bases outside the gene matches. Looked up from germline, CDR1 is SNHLY and CDR2 is FYNNEI. CDR3 protein: CASRGTSGRINGELFF. Written as DNA, the CDR3 is TGTGCCAGCAGAGGGACTAGCGGGAGAATCAACGGGGAGCTGTTTTTT.

The genes are TRBV4-3 and TRBJ2-2; 9 nucleotides match TRBD2. Trimming at V came to 1 base and at J to 3 bases, leaving 12 bases not matched to a gene. This CDR3 is built from 19 residues. Germline CDR1 and CDR2: LGHNA and YSLEER. CDR3 nucleotides: TGCGCCAGCAGCCAAGTCCCGGGGAGCGGGGGGACTCACACCGGGGAGCTGTTTTTT. It yields the protein CASSQVPGSGGTHTGELFF.

The rearrangement uses TRBV10-3 and TRBJ2-1; no reliable D call. Trimming pared 7 bases from V and 7 bases from J, leaving 11 bases between. CDR3 length: 12 residues. CDR1 and CDR2 (germline): ENHRY, SYGVKD. The CDR3 here is CAITSSTNEQFF. In DNA form, the CDR3 reads TGTGCCATCACTAGTAGTACTAATGAGCAGTTCTTC.

This clone has a single count. The chain combines TRBV7-9 with TRBJ1-4, with 8 bases that match TRBD1. The germline V gene encodes CDR1 SEHNR and CDR2 FQNEAQ (reference sequence). The CDR3 spans 14 residues. J was trimmed by 7 bases and V by 5 bases; bases with no gene match: 6. This chain's CDR3 is CASSPGQAGEKLFF. CDR3 nucleotide sequence: TGTGCCAGCAGCCCGGGACAGGCGGGTGAAAAACTGTTTTTT.

The chain is built from TRBV7-9 and TRBJ2-1; possible D gene TRBD2, 6 bases. Trimming shortened V by 7 bases and J by 4 bases, and 14 bases separated the two germline ends. This CDR3 region has 14 residues. Germline CDR1 and CDR2: SEHNR and FQNEAQ (reference sequence). CDR3 amino acids: CASTSPGGYNEQFF. Written as DNA, the CDR3 is TGTGCCAGCACCTCCCCCGGGGGTTACAATGAGCAGTTCTTC.

Notes on this clone: Other DNA sequences of this sample code for an identical CDR3. V usage is TRBV9 and J usage is TRBJ1-6; the match to TRBD1 covers 7 bases. The ends lost 2 bases at V and 7 bases at J; junction bases unmatched: 6. CDR1 and CDR2 (germline): SGDLS, YYNGEE. The CDR3 has 15 residues. The CDR3 protein is CASSVTGTENSPLHF. Written as DNA, the CDR3 is TGTGCCAGCAGCGTGACCGGGACAGAAAATTCACCCCTCCACTTT.

The chain links TRBV7-2 to TRBJ2-1; 8 nucleotides align to TRBD2. The CDR3 is 15 amino acids. Germline loops: CDR1 SGHTA, CDR2 FQGNSA. The V and J ends lost 3 bases and 0 bases, in that order; junction bases with no gene match: 1. The CDR3, as DNA: TGTGCCAGCAGCTTTGCGGGAGGCTCCTACAATGAGCAGTTCTTC. It is translated as CASSFAGGSYNEQFF. The variable domain in full, with the rest retrieved from reference TRBV7-2 and TRBJ2-1, is GAGVSQSPSNKVTEKGKDVELRCDPISGHTALYWYRQSLGQGLEFLIYFQGNSAPDKSGLPSDRFSAERTGGSVSTLTIQRTQQEDSAVYLCASSFAGGSYNEQFFGPGTRLTVL.

The V and J genes are TRBV18 and TRBJ2-7; 10 bases fit TRBD1. This CDR3 is 15 amino acids long. J gave up 3 bases and V 4 bases, and 6 bases lay outside the gene matches. Germline V lookup: CDR1 KGHSH, CDR2 LQKENI. This CDR3 reads CASSLGQGVVYEQYF. As DNA, the CDR3 is TGTGCCAGCTCACTAGGACAGGGGGTGGTCTACGAGCAGTACTTC.

The V gene is TRBV29-1, the J gene TRBJ2-1; D is possibly TRBD2 (6 bases). Looked up from germline, CDR1 is SQVTM and CDR2 is ANQGSEA. With 7 bases removed from V and 6 bases from J, the gap between germline ends came to 7 bases. The CDR3 extends over 10 amino acids. CDR3 DNA: TGCAGCGGGAGGGTCAATGAGCAGTTCTTC. Its translation is CSGRVNEQFF.

The J gene is TRBJ2-1, the V gene TRBV5-1; TRBD1 matches at 12 bases. There are 15 residues in the CDR3. The ends lost 4 bases at V and 9 bases at J; junction bases unmatched: 8. Germline CDR1 reads SGHRS; CDR2 reads YFSETQ. CDR3 sequence (DNA): TGCGCCAGCAGCCCCGGGACAGGGGGCAGGGGTGAGCAGTTCTTC. It is translated as CASSPGTGGRGEQFF.

The chain joins TRBV29-1 to TRBJ1-5; D is ambiguous. Per the germline V gene, CDR1 is SQVTM and CDR2 is ANQGSEA. The CDR3 is made up of 13 amino acids. Trimming pared 4 bases from V and 4 bases from J, leaving 11 bases between. The DNA of the CDR3 is TGCAGCGTTGCCAGCAGGTCAAATCAGCCCCAGCATTTT. This sequence encodes CSVASRSNQPQHF.

V gene TRBV3-1 (or the pseudogene TRBV3-2) combines with J gene TRBJ1-2; 8 positions agree with TRBD1. CDR1 is LGHDT and CDR2 is YNNKEL in the germline V gene (reference sequence). This CDR3 has 12 residues. After removal of 2 bases from V and 8 bases from J, the junction contained 1 base not matched to a gene. The CDR3 DNA reads TGTGCCAGCAGCCAACACAGGGGGGGCTACACCTTC. Amino acids: CASSQHRGGYTF.

The rearrangement uses TRBV7-9 and TRBJ1-2; D ambiguous. Germline values: CDR1 SEHNR, CDR2 FQNEAQ (reference sequence). Trimming removed 7 bases at V and 4 bases at J, with 10 bases between. The CDR3 runs 12 residues. The CDR3: CASIPTGYGYTF. For the CDR3, the DNA is TGTGCCAGCATCCCGACGGGCTATGGCTACACCTTC.

V gene TRBV28 combines with J gene TRBJ1-1, with 9 bases matching TRBD1. The V and J ends lost 7 bases and 4 bases, in that order; junction bases with no gene match: 7. Germline CDR1 and CDR2: MDHEN and SYDVKM. The CDR3 totals 14 residues. In DNA form, the CDR3 reads TGTGCCAGCACCAGGACAGGGGCCAGCACTGAAGCTTTCTTT. This sequence encodes CASTRTGASTEAFF.

The chain links TRBV9 to TRBJ2-7; D not resolved. This CDR3 contains 14 residues. With 0 bases removed from V and 4 bases from J, the gap between germline ends came to 11 bases. Germline V gene lookup returns CDR1 SGDLS and CDR2 YYNGEE. CDR3 sequence (DNA): TGTGCCAGCAGCGTAGGTCAGGATGCTTACGAGCAGTACTTC. Residues: CASSVGQDAYEQYF. The variable domain in full, completed from reference TRBV9 and TRBJ2-7, reads DSGVTQTPKHLITATGQRVTLRCSPRSGDLSVYWYQQSLDQGLQFLIQYYNGEERAKGNILERFSAQQFPDLHSELNLSSLELGDSALYFCASSVGQDAYEQYFGPGTRLTVT.

The CDR3 reads CASSPPGGLNGYTF. For the CDR3, the DNA is TGTGCCAGCAGTCCCCCTGGGGGATTAAATGGCTACACCTTC. V is TRBV28 and J is TRBJ1-2; perhaps TRBD1 as D (5 bases). In germline, CDR1 is MDHEN, CDR2 SYDVKM. V was shortened by 5 bases and J by 6 bases, with 16 bases between the two germline ends. The CDR3 runs 14 residues.